The rows below give T cell receptor beta chains drawn from one sample of a study of cytomegalovirus exposure and HLA in healthy donors. This table comes from immunoSEQ multiplex PCR, and its TCRdb copy is limited to in-frame clones, with some not included. In total, the table holds tens of thousands of clones. The sequencing input was PBMCs. The source of these receptors is a female donor in good health and CMV-seronegative. The CDR3 runs from the conserved cysteine through the conserved F or W. Fields, in order: J gene, D gene, V gene, CDR3 DNA, CDR3 protein. D genes are given only for firm matches.

TRBJ1-3,.,TRBV19,TGTGCCAGCCTATCAAATTTCCGGGGTCGAACTGGAAACACCATATATTTT,CASLSNFRGRTGNTIYF
TRBJ2-3,TRBD1,TRBV6-6,TGTGCCAGCGGATCCAGGGGGCGGGTCAGCACAGATACGCAGTATTTT,CASGSRGRVSTDTQYF
TRBJ1-2,TRBD1,TRBV6-5,TGTGCCAGCAGTGGGGACAGGGGACTTTCCTATGGCTACACCTTC,CASSGDRGLSYGYTF
TRBJ1-2,.,TRBV5-1,TGCGCCAGCAGCTTGGACAGCCCCTATGGCTACACCTTC,CASSLDSPYGYTF
TRBJ1-2,.,TRBV15,TGTGCCACCAGCAGAGGGGGGGTCGGTGGCTACACCTTC,CATSRGGVGGYTF
TRBJ1-2,.,TRBV18,TGTGCCAGCGCCCTCTACGCCAGGGATGGCTACACCTTC,CASALYARDGYTF
TRBJ1-1,.,TRBV29-1,TGCAGCGTTGAGTTTGGAGGGCATGCTTTCTTT,CSVEFGGHAFF
TRBJ2-7,.,TRBV14,TGTGCCAGCAGCCCCTCGGGTCTTCACCCCTACGAGCAGTACTTC,CASSPSGLHPYEQYF
TRBJ1-5,TRBD1,TRBV6-1,TGTGCCAGCAGTGACCCGACAGGGCTAATACAGCCCCAGCATTTT,CASSDPTGLIQPQHF
TRBJ2-5,.,TRBV28,TGTGCCAGCAGTTCCCTGTCGTCGGAGACCCAGTACTTC,CASSSLSSETQYF
TRBJ1-2,.,TRBV25-1,TGTGCCAGCAGTGAGGCGGGACGGACGAACTATGGCTACACCTTC,CASSEAGRTNYGYTF
TRBJ2-7,TRBD2,TRBV9,TGTGCCAGCAGCGCAGGACTAGCGGGAGTAAGCGAGCAGTACTTC,CASSAGLAGVSEQYF
TRBJ1-6,.,TRBV28,TGTGCCAGCAGTTTACTCGACAGTTCACCCCTCCACTTT,CASSLLDSSPLHF
TRBJ1-1,.,TRBV4-1,TGCGCCAGCAGCCAAGAGGCCAGAGAACGGGCTGAAGCTTTCTTT,CASSQEARERAEAFF
TRBJ2-1,.,TRBV7-3,TGTGCCAGCAGCAAAACTAGTTCCGACAATGAGCAGTTCTTC,CASSKTSSDNEQFF